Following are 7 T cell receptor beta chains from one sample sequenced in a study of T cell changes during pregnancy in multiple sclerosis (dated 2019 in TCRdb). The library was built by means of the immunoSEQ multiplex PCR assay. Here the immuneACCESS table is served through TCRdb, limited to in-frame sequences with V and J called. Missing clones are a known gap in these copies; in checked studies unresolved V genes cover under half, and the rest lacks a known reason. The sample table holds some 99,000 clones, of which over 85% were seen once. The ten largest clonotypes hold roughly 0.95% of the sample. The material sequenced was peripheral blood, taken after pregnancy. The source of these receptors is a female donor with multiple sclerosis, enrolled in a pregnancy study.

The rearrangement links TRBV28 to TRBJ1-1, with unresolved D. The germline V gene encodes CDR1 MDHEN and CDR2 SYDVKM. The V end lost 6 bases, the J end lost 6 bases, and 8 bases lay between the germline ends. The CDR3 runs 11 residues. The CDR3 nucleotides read TGTGCCAGCAGAGGGAGGCCTGAAGCTTTCTTT. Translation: CASRGRPEAFF.

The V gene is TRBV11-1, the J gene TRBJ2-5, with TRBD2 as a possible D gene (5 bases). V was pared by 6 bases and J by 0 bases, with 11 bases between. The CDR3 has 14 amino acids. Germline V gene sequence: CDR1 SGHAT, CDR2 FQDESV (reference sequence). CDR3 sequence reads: CASSRPGYQETQYF. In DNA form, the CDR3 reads TGTGCCAGCAGTAGACCGGGGTACCAAGAGACCCAGTACTTC.

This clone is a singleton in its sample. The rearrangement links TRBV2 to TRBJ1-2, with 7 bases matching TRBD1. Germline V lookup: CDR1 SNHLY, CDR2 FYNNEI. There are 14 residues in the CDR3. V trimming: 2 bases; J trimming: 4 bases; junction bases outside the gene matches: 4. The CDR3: CASSERQGAYGYTF. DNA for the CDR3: TGTGCCAGCAGTGAACGACAGGGAGCCTATGGCTACACCTTC. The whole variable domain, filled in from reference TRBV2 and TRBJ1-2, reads EPEVTQTPSHQVTQMGQEVILRCVPISNHLYFYWYRQILGQKVEFLVSFYNNEISEKSEIFDDQFSVERPDGSNFTLKIRSTKLEDSAMYFCASSERQGAYGYTFGSGTRLTVV.

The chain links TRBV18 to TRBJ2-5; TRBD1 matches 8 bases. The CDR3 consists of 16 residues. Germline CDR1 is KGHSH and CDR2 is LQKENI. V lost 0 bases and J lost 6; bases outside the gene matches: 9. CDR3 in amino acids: CASSPPGTGGRKTQYF. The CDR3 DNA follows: TGTGCCAGCTCACCACCGGGCACAGGGGGTAGGAAGACCCAGTACTTC. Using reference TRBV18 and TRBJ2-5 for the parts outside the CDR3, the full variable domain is NAGVMQNPRHLVRRRGQEARLRCSPMKGHSHVYWYRQLPEEGLKFMVYLQKENIIDESGMPKERFSAEFPKEGPSILRIQQVVRGDSAAYFCASSPPGTGGRKTQYFGPGTRLLVL.

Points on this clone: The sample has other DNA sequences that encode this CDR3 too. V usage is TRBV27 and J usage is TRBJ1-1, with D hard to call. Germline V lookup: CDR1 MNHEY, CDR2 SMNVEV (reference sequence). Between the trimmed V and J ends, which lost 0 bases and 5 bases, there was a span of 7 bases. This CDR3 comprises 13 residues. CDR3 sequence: CASSLSPGTEAFF. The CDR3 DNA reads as TGTGCCAGCAGTTTATCACCAGGAACTGAAGCTTTCTTT.

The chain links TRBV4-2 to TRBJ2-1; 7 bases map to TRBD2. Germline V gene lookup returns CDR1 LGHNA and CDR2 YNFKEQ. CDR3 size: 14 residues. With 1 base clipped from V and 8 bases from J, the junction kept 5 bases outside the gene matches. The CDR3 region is CASSQGAGYDEQFF. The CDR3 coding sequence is TGTGCCAGCAGCCAAGGAGCGGGATACGATGAGCAGTTCTTC.

As DNA, the CDR3 is TGTGCCAGCAGCGTAGCCGCGGGAGGCTCGAATGAGCAGTTCTTC. Its translation: CASSVAAGGSNEQFF. The chain uses TRBV9 and TRBJ2-1; 8 bases are shared with TRBD2. The CDR3 sequence is 15 residues long. Germline CDR1 reads SGDLS; CDR2 reads YYNGEE. The V and J ends lost 0 bases and 7 bases, in that order; junction bases with no gene match: 6.